The 5 T cell receptor beta chains in this list originate from one sample, sequenced in a study of identical twins. TCRdb analysed the 5' RACE reads with MiXCR anew, one entry per CDR3 protein. The sample shows 1.5 million to 2 million distinct CDR3 sequences, under 35% of them seen only once. The source material was cord blood. The receptor set was obtained from a newborn girl in good health.

The rearrangement links TRBV20-1 to TRBJ1-1; D possibly corresponds to TRBD1 (5 bases). Trimming cost V 3 bases and J 10 bases, with 9 bases left between them. Germline V gene sequence: CDR1 DFQATT, CDR2 SNEGSKA (reference sequence). The CDR3 loop spans 10 amino acids. The CDR3 region has the DNA TGCAGTGCTAGTTACGGGGGAGCTTTCTTT. As protein: CSASYGGAFF.

This clonotype occurred a few times. The chain is built from TRBV3-1 and TRBJ2-1; the match to TRBD2 covers 8 bases. CDR3 length: 13 residues. Trimming cost V 2 bases and J 10 bases; bases outside gene matches: 4. Germline V lookup: CDR1 LGHDT, CDR2 YNNKEL (reference sequence). This CDR3 is CASSQPSGGEQFF. The CDR3 bases are TGTGCCAGCAGCCAACCCAGCGGGGGCGAGCAGTTCTTC.

This clonotype was seen more than once but under ten times. The gene calls are TRBV7-2 and TRBJ2-3, with TRBD2 identical over 8 bases. The V and J ends lost 2 bases and 8 bases, in that order; junction bases with no gene match: 3. Germline V gene sequence: CDR1 SGHTA, CDR2 FQGNSA. This CDR3 region has 13 residues. CDR3 in DNA: TGTGCCAGCAGCTTAAGTCGGGAGGGTACGCAGTATTTT. Its translation: CASSLSREGTQYF.

This clonotype was seen a few times. The J gene is TRBJ2-1, the V gene TRBV7-2; D gene uncertain. Per the germline V gene, CDR1 is SGHTA and CDR2 is FQGNSA. The CDR3 is 16 residues long. The germline V and J ends were trimmed by 5 bases and 0 bases, with 14 bases remaining between them. For the CDR3, the DNA is TGTGCCAGCAGCCTCACCCGGGCGTTCTCCTACAATGAGCAGTTCTTC. Translating gives CASSLTRAFSYNEQFF.

This clonotype was observed a handful of times. The V gene is TRBV7-9, the J gene TRBJ2-2; D gene ambiguous. Germline CDR1 reads SEHNR; CDR2 reads FQNEAQ (reference sequence). V was pared by 9 bases and J by 3 bases, with 8 bases between. This CDR3 has 12 amino acids. The CDR3 reads CARELYTGELFF. The CDR3 DNA follows: TGTGCCAGAGAGTTGTACACCGGGGAGCTGTTTTTT.